Each of the 10 T cell receptor beta chains below was sequenced from the same sample in a study of shared clonotypes between healthy human individuals. Some clones are missing from TCRdb's copy, which holds only in-frame ones; the method was immunoSEQ multiplex PCR. The sample has roughly 570,000 clones, 98% seen once; the top ten hold around 0.3%. Naive CD8 cells, CD45RO-negative and positively selected for CCR7, excluded terminally differentiated effector memory CD45RA+ cells. The sample comprised naive CD8+ T cells sorted from blood. These receptors came from a man aged 25-40 years in good health.

The V gene is TRBV5-1, the J gene TRBJ2-7; 7 bases are a match to TRBD1. This CDR3 has 16 residues. CDR1 and CDR2 from the germline V gene are SGHRS and YFSETQ. After removal of 2 bases from V and 3 bases from J, the junction contained 11 bases not matched to a gene. The CDR3 bases are TGCGCCAGCAGCTTAGCCCAGGGGGTATCTTACTACGAGCAGTACTTC. This gives the protein CASSLAQGVSYYEQYF.

J is TRBJ1-2 and V is TRBV28; 10 nucleotides align to TRBD1. This CDR3 is 17 amino acids long. V gave up 2 bases and J gave up 5 bases; unmatched junction bases: 11. Per germline, CDR1 MDHEN and CDR2 SYDVKM. The CDR3 DNA is TGTGCCAGCAGTTTAACCGCGAGACAGGGGGCGCGGTATGGCTACACCTTC. It yields the protein CASSLTARQGARYGYTF.

Worth noting for this clone: A read error may explain this, as a much larger clone is one base away. Other DNA sequences of this sample code for an identical CDR3. The chain combines TRBV11-2 with TRBJ2-7, with D unresolved. From germline, CDR1 is SGHAT and CDR2 FQNNGV. V was clipped by 2 bases and J by 3 bases, with 2 bases between them. This CDR3 is 11 amino acids long. CDR3 region: CASSLFYEQYF. The DNA of the CDR3 is TGTGCCAGCAGCTTATTCTACGAGCAGTACTTC.

This clone was seen a single time. The chain is built from TRBV4-1 and TRBJ2-7; the match to TRBD2 covers 8 bases. Germline V gene sequence: CDR1 MGHRA, CDR2 YSYEKL. The CDR3 totals 14 residues. The ends lost 2 bases at V and 7 bases at J; junction bases unmatched: 7. This CDR3 reads CASSQHSGNWEQYF. The CDR3 DNA reads as TGCGCCAGCAGCCAACATAGCGGGAATTGGGAGCAGTACTTC.

This chain joins TRBV2 and TRBJ2-1, with 12 bases aligning to TRBD2. The germline gives CDR1 SNHLY, CDR2 FYNNEI. This CDR3 spans 14 amino acids. V shed 4 bases and J 7 bases; nucleotides not matched to a gene: 2. DNA for the CDR3: TGTGCCAGCAGTGGGACTAGCGGGAAGAATGAGCAGTTCTTC. Protein product: CASSGTSGKNEQFF.

The chain recombines TRBV11-3 with TRBJ2-1, with D unclear. Germline CDR1 SGHNT, CDR2 YENEEA. V was trimmed by 1 base and J by 0 bases, leaving 13 bases between them. CDR3 length: 17 residues. The CDR3 spells CASSLGIGPSSYNEQFF. CDR3 nucleotide sequence: TGTGCCAGCAGCTTAGGGATAGGGCCAAGCTCCTACAATGAGCAGTTCTTC.

This clone was counted once. This chain joins TRBV27 and TRBJ2-3, with 12 bases lining up with TRBD2. Germline CDR1 reads MNHEY; CDR2 reads SMNVEV (reference sequence). V dropped 7 bases and J dropped 6; count of bases not matched to a gene: 8. This CDR3 has 15 amino acids. DNA for the CDR3: TGTGCCAGCACTCCTAGCGGGAGGGCCCGTGATACGCAGTATTTT. This gives the protein CASTPSGRARDTQYF.

The CDR3 is CASSYNGGGSTDTQYF. The DNA for the CDR3 is TGTGCCAGCAGTTACAACGGAGGAGGGAGCACAGATACGCAGTATTTT. This rearrangement joins TRBV6-5 to TRBJ2-3; weak D call: TRBD2 (6 bases). The CDR3 is 16 residues long. V was pared by 2 bases and J by 0 bases, with 12 bases between. CDR1 MNHEY and CDR2 SVGAGI come from the germline V gene.

The chain couples TRBV27 to TRBJ2-1; D unclear. Trimming stripped 5 bases from V and 3 bases from J, with 14 bases between. The CDR3 contains 15 residues. The germline V gene has CDR1 MNHEY and CDR2 SMNVEV (reference sequence). The CDR3 sequence is CASSPEVGFYNEQFF. The CDR3 DNA is TGTGCCAGCAGTCCCGAGGTAGGGTTCTACAATGAGCAGTTCTTC.

The genes are TRBV5-4 and TRBJ2-1, with 11 bases that match TRBD2. The CDR3 is made up of 15 amino acids. Germline V lookup: CDR1 SGHNT, CDR2 YYREEE (reference sequence). The V and J ends lost 4 bases and 4 bases, in that order; junction bases with no gene match: 4. CDR3: CASSQLAGEYNEQFF. The CDR3 nucleotides are TGTGCCAGCAGCCAACTAGCGGGAGAATACAATGAGCAGTTCTTC.